These 26 T cell receptor beta chains were sequenced from one sample in a study of T-cell memory formation after mild COVID-19. TCRdb passed the 5' RACE reads through MiXCR, listing each CDR3 protein once. The sample has hundreds of thousands of distinct CDR3 sequences; 28% are singletons. The specimen was PBMCs or a T cell subset sorted from them (not recorded which). The receptor source for this set is an adult woman who had mild COVID-19 (a few samples of this study predate the infection). Cell type and time point are not known.

The chain employs TRBV7-9 and TRBJ2-7; maybe TRBD2 (6 bases). This CDR3 spans 13 amino acids. Per germline, CDR1 SEHNR and CDR2 FQNEAQ (reference sequence). Between the trimmed V and J ends, which lost 6 bases and 7 bases, there was a span of 16 bases. The CDR3, as DNA: TGTGCCAGCAGGGCGGGGTCCACGAGGGAGCAGTACTTC. Translated, it gives CASRAGSTREQYF. Combining the CDR3 with reference TRBV7-9 and TRBJ2-7 gives the whole variable domain DTGVSQNPRHKITKRGQNVTFRCDPISEHNRLYWYRQTLGQGPEFLTYFQNEAQLEKSRLLSDRFSAERPKGSFSTLEIQRTEQGDSAMYLCASRAGSTREQYFGPGTRLTVT.

This clonotype has a handful of counts. The CDR3 bases are TGTGCCTGGAGTGTAATGATCGGAGTTTCAGATACGCAGTATTTT. Translated, it gives CAWSVMIGVSDTQYF. This chain links TRBV30 with TRBJ2-3; D unresolved. This CDR3 comprises 15 residues. Germline V gives CDR1 GTSNPN, CDR2 SVGIG (reference sequence). Trimming took 0 bases from V and 4 from J, leaving 14 bases between them.

The chain has TRBV7-2 and TRBJ2-1; 14 bases are shared with TRBD2. This CDR3 is 19 amino acids long. Germline V gives CDR1 SGHTA, CDR2 FQGNSA. Trimming at V came to 2 bases and at J to 5 bases, leaving 11 bases not matched to a gene. The DNA for the CDR3 is TGTGCCAGCAGCTTAAAGGGACTAGCGGGAGCTTTTGTCGACAATGAGCAGTTCTTC. This encodes CASSLKGLAGAFVDNEQFF.

The chain has TRBV5-4 and TRBJ1-6; D ambiguous. Between the trimmed V and J ends, which lost 5 bases and 0 bases, there was a span of 12 bases. CDR1 and CDR2 from the germline V gene are SGHNT and YYREEE (reference sequence). This CDR3 has 16 residues. The CDR3 region is CASRAMKGSYNSPLHF. The CDR3, as DNA: TGTGCCAGCAGGGCCATGAAGGGCTCCTATAATTCACCCCTCCACTTT.

The rearrangement links TRBV5-6 to TRBJ2-1; 7 nucleotides agree with TRBD2. Trimming cost V 0 bases and J 6 bases; bases outside gene matches: 3. Germline CDR1 reads SGHDT; CDR2 reads YYEEEE. The CDR3 is 14 residues long. The CDR3 bases are TGTGCCAGCAGCTTGGGGACTAGTATCAATGAGCAGTTCTTC. Its translation is CASSLGTSINEQFF.

The rearrangement links TRBV7-8 to TRBJ2-5, with D possibly matching TRBD1 (6 bases). With 2 bases removed from V and 5 bases from J, the gap between germline ends came to 12 bases. Germline CDR1 is SGHVS and CDR2 is FQNEAQ. This CDR3 has 14 amino acids. CDR3 sequence: CASSLFRGQETQYF. The CDR3 nucleotides read TGTGCCAGCAGCTTATTCAGGGGTCAGGAGACCCAGTACTTC.

This clonotype turned up a few times. This chain connects TRBV24-1 to TRBJ2-5; a weak D match, TRBD1 (5 bases). This CDR3 spans 16 amino acids. Deletions cut 7 bases from V and 0 bases from J, with 17 bases between. Germline V gene data show CDR1 as KGHDR and CDR2 as SFDVKD. The CDR3: CATSEPSQVDQETQYF. Written as DNA, the CDR3 is TGTGCCACCAGCGAACCTTCACAGGTGGACCAAGAGACCCAGTACTTC.

V usage is TRBV7-2 and J usage is TRBJ1-2, with D possibly being TRBD1 (6 bases). Germline lookup yields CDR1 SGHTA and CDR2 FQGNSA. The CDR3 has 17 amino acids. The V end was cut by 5 bases, the J end by 4 bases, with 23 bases between. The CDR3: CASSTGQIFTRGYGYTF. The CDR3 region has the DNA TGTGCCAGCAGCACCGGACAGATTTTCACGAGGGGCTATGGCTACACCTTC.

This clonotype has only a few counts. This CDR3 reads CSVSGGSGNTIYF. The CDR3 nucleotides read TGCAGCGTTTCCGGGGGCTCTGGAAACACCATATATTTT. The chain has TRBV29-1 and TRBJ1-3, with D possibly matching TRBD1 (5 bases). Trimming pared 5 bases from V and 0 bases from J, leaving 8 bases between. This CDR3 region has 13 residues. The germline V gene has CDR1 SQVTM and CDR2 ANQGSEA.

This clonotype was counted a few times. The genes are TRBV12-3 or TRBV12-4 and TRBJ2-2; TRBD2 is a possible D gene (7 bases). The CDR3 extends over 13 amino acids. With 6 bases removed from V and 6 bases from J, the gap between germline ends came to 11 bases. The CDR3 loop is CASSQGGAGELFF. Written as DNA, the CDR3 is TGTGCCAGCAGCCAAGGGGGGGCCGGGGAGCTGTTTTTT.

The CDR3 DNA reads TGTGCCAGCTCCATGCTGGGCACGCGACGCTACAATGAGCAGTTCTTC. It yields the protein CASSMLGTRRYNEQFF. The gene calls are TRBV12-3 or TRBV12-4 and TRBJ2-1; D is uncertain. The CDR3 has 16 amino acids. V was pared by 8 bases and J by 3 bases, with 20 bases between.

The chain joins TRBV20-1 to TRBJ1-6; perhaps TRBD1 as D (6 bases). Germline CDR1 DFQATT, CDR2 SNEGSKA (reference sequence). The CDR3 is 12 amino acids. V was trimmed by 4 bases and J by 6 bases, leaving 7 bases between them. The CDR3, as DNA: TGCAGTGCTACGGACAGTAATTCACCCCTCCACTTT. Its protein product is CSATDSNSPLHF.

The rearrangement joins TRBV18 to TRBJ2-7; tentatively, D is TRBD1 or TRBD2 (5 bases each). Trimming removed 3 bases at V and 0 bases at J, with 12 bases between. The CDR3 sequence is 15 residues long. Germline V gene sequence: CDR1 KGHSH, CDR2 LQKENI. The CDR3 region is CASSPEGTSSYEQYF. The CDR3 nucleotides read TGTGCCAGCTCACCTGAGGGGACGAGCTCCTACGAGCAGTACTTC. The complete variable domain, with remaining parts taken from reference TRBV18 and TRBJ2-7, reads NAGVMQNPRHLVRRRGQEARLRCSPMKGHSHVYWYRQLPEEGLKFMVYLQKENIIDESGMPKERFSAEFPKEGPSILRIQQVVRGDSAAYFCASSPEGTSSYEQYFGPGTRLTVT.

The chain has TRBV2 and TRBJ2-7; a weak D match, TRBD1 (6 bases). This CDR3 comprises 16 residues. The germline V and J ends were trimmed by 4 bases and 2 bases, with 18 bases remaining between them. The germline V gene has CDR1 SNHLY and CDR2 FYNNEI. The DNA of the CDR3 is TGTGCCAGCAGTGTCAACAGGGCCCGCCCCACCTACGAGCAGTACTTC. This translates into CASSVNRARPTYEQYF.

The gene calls are TRBV5-4 and TRBJ2-7, with D perhaps TRBD2 (6 bases). V lost 4 bases and J 4 bases, leaving 18 bases between the germline ends. Germline V lookup: CDR1 SGHNT, CDR2 YYREEE (reference sequence). The CDR3 totals 15 residues. Here the CDR3 reads CASSKTLGSGYEQYF. The CDR3 DNA reads TGTGCCAGCAGCAAGACCCTGGGGAGCGGGTACGAGCAGTACTTC.

The chain recombines TRBV12-3 or TRBV12-4 with TRBJ2-4; 8 bases line up with TRBD2. The CDR3 spans 14 residues. V shed 1 base, J shed 7 bases, and the junction held 3 bases outside the gene matches. The CDR3 reads CASSLGGRLNIQYF. The CDR3 region has the DNA TGTGCCAGCAGTTTAGGCGGGAGGTTGAACATTCAGTACTTC.

The rearrangement joins TRBV6-5 to TRBJ1-3; tentatively, D is TRBD1 (5 bases). The CDR3 loop spans 14 amino acids. Germline-derived CDR1 and CDR2 are MNHEY and SVGAGI. Trimming removed 0 bases from V and 7 bases from J, with 10 bases in between. CDR3 loop: CASSYSEGINTIYF. In DNA form, the CDR3 reads TGTGCCAGCAGTTACTCGGAGGGGATTAACACCATATATTTT.

The chain employs TRBV10-3 and TRBJ1-2; D is possibly TRBD1 (6 bases). The CDR3 length is 11 residues. The germline V and J ends were trimmed by 9 bases and 7 bases, with 12 bases remaining between them. The germline gives CDR1 ENHRY, CDR2 SYGVKD. The CDR3 here is CAISDRSGYTF. The CDR3, as DNA: TGTGCCATTTCAGACAGGTCTGGCTACACCTTC.

The genes are TRBV24-1 and TRBJ1-3, with D hard to call. The CDR3 totals 13 residues. Germline V gene sequence: CDR1 KGHDR, CDR2 SFDVKD. V lost 4 bases to trimming and J lost 4 bases, with 7 bases between them. The DNA of the CDR3 is TGTGCCACCAGTGACCCCCCCGGAAACACCATATATTTT. Amino acid sequence: CATSDPPGNTIYF.

The sample holds a few counts of this clonotype. This chain uses TRBV7-9 with TRBJ2-7, with D perhaps matching TRBD2 (6 bases). The CDR3 sequence is 18 residues long. The V and J ends lost 1 base and 0 bases respectively, with 19 bases between them. CDR1 SEHNR and CDR2 FQNEAQ come from the germline V gene (reference sequence). CDR3 DNA: TGTGCCAGCAGCTTAGTCGCCCTAGCGCCTATCGACTCCTACGAGCAGTACTTC. The encoded protein is CASSLVALAPIDSYEQYF.

The genes are TRBV15 and TRBJ1-4; TRBD1 matches at 7 bases. The CDR3 runs 17 residues. With 5 bases clipped from V and 8 bases from J, the junction kept 17 bases outside the gene matches. Germline V CDR1 and CDR2: LNHNV, YYDKDF (reference sequence). The CDR3 protein is CATSARGGNRGREKLFF. In DNA form, the CDR3 reads TGTGCCACCAGCGCCCGGGGAGGGAACAGGGGTAGGGAAAAACTGTTTTTT.

The rearrangement uses TRBV20-1 and TRBJ2-7, with D possibly matching TRBD1 (6 bases). Germline V gene data show CDR1 as DFQATT and CDR2 as SNEGSKA (reference sequence). With 0 bases removed from V and 1 base from J, the gap between germline ends came to 10 bases. This CDR3 region has 14 residues. The CDR3 loop reads CSARDYTGSYEQYF. The CDR3 nucleotides are TGCAGTGCTAGAGATTATACAGGGTCCTACGAGCAGTACTTC.

This clonotype occurred a few times. The CDR3 protein is CSVEALKLGYTF. Written as DNA, the CDR3 is TGCAGCGTTGAAGCCCTAAAACTGGGCTACACCTTC. The J gene is TRBJ1-2, the V gene TRBV29-1; no clear D. This CDR3 has 12 residues. Germline values: CDR1 SQVTM, CDR2 ANQGSEA. The germline V and J ends were trimmed by 1 base and 8 bases, with 11 bases remaining between them.

As regards this clonotype: The CDR3 ends on some other residue instead of the conserved phenylalanine or tryptophan, so this is likely a read error. DNA of the CDR3: TGCGCCAGCAGCGCGGGACAGGGGTTACACAATGAGCAGTTCTTA. Translated: CASSAGQGLHNEQFL. This chain links TRBV5-1 with TRBJ2-1, with 10 bases lining up with TRBD1. The germline V gene encodes CDR1 SGHRS and CDR2 YFSETQ. The CDR3 is 15 amino acids. With 4 bases clipped from V and 5 bases from J, the junction kept 6 bases outside the gene matches.

The J gene is TRBJ1-1, the V gene TRBV11-2, with D unresolved. The V gene's germline CDR1 is SGHAT and CDR2 FQNNGV. This CDR3 comprises 13 residues. V was shortened by 0 bases and J by 3 bases, with 5 bases between the two germline ends. DNA of the CDR3: TGTGCCAGCAGCTTAGATCTGGACACTGAAGCTTTCTTT. It yields the protein CASSLDLDTEAFF.

The chain combines TRBV6-5 with TRBJ1-1; 10 nucleotides align to TRBD1. Germline trimming cut 2 bases from V and 0 bases from J; bases unmatched to any gene: 6. This CDR3 contains 17 residues. The V gene's germline CDR1 is MNHEY and CDR2 SVGAGI. DNA for the CDR3: TGTGCCAGCAGTTACATGGGACAGGGGTTCATGAACACTGAAGCTTTCTTT. This encodes CASSYMGQGFMNTEAFF.